This TCR beta chain was observed in a study of vaccination and CD4 T cells after COVID-19. The CDR3 is made up of 16 amino acids. The V gene's germline CDR1 is GTSNPN and CDR2 SVGIG (reference sequence). The ends lost 2 bases at V and 6 bases at J; junction bases unmatched: 11. This clonotype was counted only a few times. The antigen is not known. Cultured CD4+ T cell DNA underwent sequencing with the Oncomine TCR Beta short-read assay. TCRdb analysed the PCR reads with MiXCR anew, one entry per CDR3 protein. The repertoire holds about 20,000 distinct CDR3 sequences, around 58% seen once, with 8.5% to 9.5% in the top ten. Sample treatment: approximately 10-day PBMC culture with coronavirus spike peptide pools or control peptides (ViraFEST assay). Cultures used more than 1.5 million PBMCs per well, roughly 9.8 IU/ml IL-2 and approximately 9.5 ug/ml peptides.

V gene TRBV30 combines with J gene TRBJ2-7; TRBD1 matches at 12 bases. The source is a human donor who had recovered from COVID-19. The sample was CD4+ T cells from blood, cultured in vitro. CDR3 in DNA: TGTGCCTGGAGTCCGACGGGGACAGGGGGCTATTCCGAGCAGTACTTC. It yields the protein CAWSPTGTGGYSEQYF.